The 25 T cell receptor beta chains below come from one sample, sequenced in a study of blood T cell repertoires in COVID-19. Sequencing was performed with immunoSEQ multiplex PCR; in TCRdb, only in-frame clones are kept and a portion is missing. The sample lists under 300,000 clones, 65% to 85% occurring once. The sequenced sample was peripheral blood. The receptors originated from a woman aged 40 to 55 with active or convalescent COVID-19.

Comment on this clone: Compared with germline, one end of the junction differs, possibly owing to a read error. The chain employs TRBV24-1 and TRBJ2-3, with 13 positions matching TRBD2. CDR3 size: 17 residues. The germline gives CDR1 KGHDR, CDR2 SFDVKD. Here the CDR3 DNA reads TGTGCCACCAGTGATTTGAGGACTAGCGGGAGCAGAGATACGCAGTATTTT. It translates to CATSDLRTSGSRDTQYF.

V is TRBV28 and J is TRBJ1-2, with D unresolved. Germline V gene sequence: CDR1 MDHEN, CDR2 SYDVKM. Trimming cost V 5 bases and J 4 bases, with 8 bases left between them. This CDR3 has 12 amino acids. In DNA form, the CDR3 reads TGTGCCAGCAGTGGCCGTGGCTATGGCTACACCTTC. Amino acids: CASSGRGYGYTF.

J is TRBJ1-1 and V is TRBV5-1; 8 positions match TRBD1. The junction had 7 bases not matched to a gene; V was cut back by 2 bases and J by 7 bases. Germline V gene sequence: CDR1 SGHRS, CDR2 YFSETQ. This CDR3 spans 14 amino acids. This CDR3 is CASSFGQGADEAFF. Written as DNA, the CDR3 is TGCGCCAGCAGCTTTGGCCAGGGGGCCGATGAAGCTTTCTTT.

The chain joins TRBV5-1 to TRBJ2-5; unclear D gene. The germline V and J ends were trimmed by 0 bases and 5 bases, with 5 bases remaining between them. The CDR3 length is 12 residues. Germline V CDR1 and CDR2: SGHRS, YFSETQ. Here the CDR3 reads CASSLGRETQYF. Written as DNA, the CDR3 is TGCGCCAGCAGCTTGGGCCGGGAGACCCAGTACTTC.

The chain carries TRBV28 and TRBJ1-4; 7 nucleotides match TRBD1. Germline lookup yields CDR1 MDHEN and CDR2 SYDVKM. The V and J ends lost 5 bases and 0 bases, in that order; junction bases with no gene match: 15. There are 19 residues in the CDR3. This chain's CDR3 is CASSPQTGQGTPTNEKLFF. The CDR3 DNA reads TGTGCCAGCAGTCCTCAGACAGGGCAAGGGACGCCAACTAATGAAAAACTGTTTTTT. The full variable domain, completed using reference TRBV28 and TRBJ1-4, is DVKVTQSSRYLVKRTGEKVFLECVQDMDHENMFWYRQDPGLGLRLIYFSYDVKMKEKGDIPEGYSVSREKKERFSLILESASTNQTSMYLCASSPQTGQGTPTNEKLFFGSGTQLSVL.

The chain employs TRBV3-1 (or the pseudogene TRBV3-2) and TRBJ2-2; TRBD2 aligns across 7 bases. The CDR3 runs to 16 residues. Trimming cost V 1 base and J 1 base; bases outside gene matches: 3. Germline V gene lookup returns CDR1 LGHDT and CDR2 YNNKEL (reference sequence). The CDR3 sequence is CASSQGVAGNTGELFF. Written as DNA, the CDR3 is TGTGCCAGCAGCCAAGGGGTAGCGGGGAACACCGGGGAGCTGTTTTTT.

The rearrangement uses TRBV7-9 and TRBJ1-6, with D uncertain. CDR1 and CDR2 (germline): SEHNR, FQNEAQ (reference sequence). This CDR3 spans 12 amino acids. Trimming cost V 5 bases and J 13 bases, with 12 bases left between them. As DNA, the CDR3 is TGTGCCAGCAGCAGTGACGTGACTCCCCTCCACTTT. Its translation is CASSSDVTPLHF.

CDR3 sequence reads: CASSTTAADTQYF. DNA for the CDR3: TGTGCCAGTAGCACAACCGCAGCAGATACGCAGTATTTT. The rearrangement uses TRBV19 and TRBJ2-3; D is unclear. The CDR3 runs 13 residues. V was trimmed by 6 bases and J by 4 bases, leaving 11 bases between them. CDR1 is LNHDA, CDR2 SQIVND, per germline (reference sequence).

This chain links TRBV9 with TRBJ2-5; 7 positions match TRBD1. Trimming at V came to 2 bases and at J to 7 bases, leaving 5 bases not matched to a gene. The CDR3 has 13 residues. Germline values: CDR1 SGDLS, CDR2 YYNGEE. Here the CDR3 reads CASSVGTVATQYF. The CDR3 nucleotides read TGTGCCAGCAGCGTGGGGACAGTGGCGACCCAGTACTTC.

J is TRBJ2-7 and V is TRBV10-3; 7 positions agree with TRBD1. The ends lost 5 bases at V and 3 bases at J; junction bases unmatched: 4. This CDR3 spans 13 amino acids. Germline V lookup: CDR1 ENHRY, CDR2 SYGVKD. DNA of the CDR3: TGTGCCATCAGTACGGGACAGTACTACGAGCAGTACTTC. This codes for CAISTGQYYEQYF.

The chain carries TRBV11-2 and TRBJ1-1; 8 bases align to TRBD1. Looked up from germline, CDR1 is SGHAT and CDR2 is FQNNGV. The CDR3 runs to 16 residues. J gave up 1 base and V 3 bases, and 7 bases lay outside the gene matches. The CDR3 sequence: CASSFLTGTGNTEAFF. As DNA, the CDR3 is TGTGCCAGCAGCTTCCTCACCGGGACAGGGAACACTGAAGCTTTCTTT.

The chain is built from TRBV5-4 and TRBJ1-1; no reliable D call. Germline V lookup: CDR1 SGHNT, CDR2 YYREEE (reference sequence). This CDR3 comprises 15 residues. The V and J ends lost 0 bases and 5 bases respectively, with 14 bases between them. CDR3 coding DNA: TGTGCCAGCAGCTTGGCCGGGAGGGTATGGACTGAAGCTTTCTTT. As protein: CASSLAGRVWTEAFF.

The chain uses TRBV24-1 and TRBJ1-2, with D uncertain. Trimming left V 3 bases short and J 6 bases short, with 10 bases between. Germline V CDR1 and CDR2: KGHDR, SFDVKD. The CDR3 is 13 residues long. The DNA of the CDR3 is TGTGCCACCAGTGATGCGCTAGTGGATGGCTACACCTTC. Its translation: CATSDALVDGYTF.

This sequence joins TRBV2 and TRBJ2-5; tentatively, D is TRBD2 (6 bases). The V gene's germline CDR1 is SNHLY and CDR2 FYNNEI. CDR3 length: 14 residues. Trimming removed 7 bases at V and 1 base at J, with 13 bases between. The CDR3 nucleotides read TGTGCCAGCACCGAGCGGGCCGCCCAAGAGACCCAGTACTTC. This translates into CASTERAAQETQYF.

The sample holds many counts of this clone. J is TRBJ2-3 and V is TRBV3-1 (or the pseudogene TRBV3-2); 9 bases line up with TRBD2. Germline V gives CDR1 LGHDT, CDR2 YNNKEL (reference sequence). The V gene end was trimmed by 0 bases and the J gene end by 3 bases; junction bases not matched to a gene: 7. This CDR3 has 17 residues. The CDR3 bases are TGTGCCAGCAGCCAAGAGGCGGGGGGGCAAGTTACAGATACGCAGTATTTT. It translates to CASSQEAGGQVTDTQYF.

The chain recombines TRBV2 with TRBJ2-5, with 7 nucleotides matching TRBD2. Germline V CDR1 and CDR2: SNHLY, FYNNEI. Trimming cost V 5 bases and J 4 bases; bases outside gene matches: 7. The CDR3 is 14 residues long. The CDR3 here is CASSQVPGGETQYF. DNA of the CDR3: TGTGCCAGCAGTCAGGTCCCGGGAGGAGAGACCCAGTACTTC.

This clone was seen only once. The V and J genes are TRBV7-2 and TRBJ2-1; TRBD2 matches 8 bases. CDR1 and CDR2 from the germline V gene are SGHTA and FQGNSA. This CDR3 is 15 amino acids long. Trimming at V came to 9 bases and at J to 5 bases, leaving 12 bases not matched to a gene. The CDR3 DNA sequence: TGTGCCAGTACCCGGGGGGGCTTAAGGGACAATGAGCAGTTCTTC. Translating it yields CASTRGGLRDNEQFF.

A few counts support this clone. The V gene is TRBV11-1, the J gene TRBJ2-1; 9 positions match TRBD1. The trim removed 1 base at V and 9 bases at J, leaving 4 bases unmatched. CDR1 and CDR2 from the germline V gene are SGHAT and FQDESV (reference sequence). The CDR3 consists of 14 residues. This CDR3 is CASSLVGTGFEQFF. The CDR3 nucleotides read TGTGCCAGCAGCTTAGTCGGGACAGGGTTTGAGCAGTTCTTC.

The V call is TRBV12-3 or TRBV12-4, the J call TRBJ1-1, with 8 bases identical to TRBD1. The CDR3 runs to 13 residues. J lost 10 bases, V lost 1 base, and 5 bases had no gene match. CDR3: CASSLGPTGVAFF. The CDR3 region has the DNA TGTGCCAGCAGTTTAGGACCGACAGGGGTAGCTTTCTTT.

The V gene is TRBV30, the J gene TRBJ1-3, with D possibly matching TRBD1 (6 bases). Germline loops: CDR1 GTSNPN, CDR2 SVGIG (reference sequence). V lost 4 bases and J lost 2, with 12 bases in between. The CDR3 consists of 14 residues. CDR3 residues: CAWTPRTAGNTIYF. As DNA, the CDR3 is TGTGCCTGGACGCCGCGGACAGCTGGAAACACCATATATTTT. Full variable domain (outside the CDR3, taken from reference TRBV30 and TRBJ1-3): SQTIHQWPATLVQPVGSPLSLECTVEGTSNPNLYWYRQAAGRGLQLLFYSVGIGQISSEVPQNLSASRPQDRQFILSSKKLLLSDSGFYLCAWTPRTAGNTIYFGEGSWLTVV.

This clone was counted only a few times. The chain is built from TRBV11-2 and TRBJ1-4, with D maybe TRBD1 (6 bases). Trimming took 5 bases from V and 7 from J, leaving 20 bases between them. Germline values: CDR1 SGHAT, CDR2 FQNNGV. CDR3 size: 16 residues. Written as DNA, the CDR3 is TGTGCCAGCAGCCGACCGACGGGGGGCGGCCGTGAAAAACTGTTTTTT. This codes for CASSRPTGGGREKLFF.

The chain carries TRBV3-1 (or the pseudogene TRBV3-2) and TRBJ2-5; perhaps TRBD2 as D (6 bases). The ends were cut back, 4 bases at V and 6 bases at J, with 15 bases in the middle. CDR1 is LGHDT and CDR2 is YNNKEL in the germline V gene (reference sequence). This CDR3 has 14 amino acids. CDR3 loop: CASSPPGGFKTQYF. The CDR3 DNA is TGTGCCAGCAGCCCCCCCGGGGGATTCAAGACCCAGTACTTC.

This chain connects TRBV5-4 to TRBJ1-2; the match to TRBD1 covers 9 bases. The CDR3 loop spans 14 amino acids. V lost 4 bases to trimming and J lost 4 bases; unmatched junction nucleotides: 5. CDR1 is SGHNT and CDR2 is YYREEE in the germline V gene (reference sequence). CDR3 region: CASSPTTGGYGYTF. CDR3 coding DNA: TGTGCCAGCAGCCCTACGACAGGGGGCTATGGCTACACCTTC.

The V and J genes are TRBV28 and TRBJ1-2; 7 bases map to TRBD1. This CDR3 has 14 amino acids. The J segment lost 5 bases and the V segment lost 4 bases, leaving 7 bases of the junction unmatched. Germline CDR1 reads MDHEN; CDR2 reads SYDVKM. The CDR3 here is CASSSSDRLYGYTF. The CDR3 DNA follows: TGTGCCAGCAGTTCCTCGGACAGGTTGTATGGCTACACCTTC.

The J gene is TRBJ1-6, the V gene TRBV28; D gene unclear. Trimming shortened V by 5 bases and J by 9 bases, and 8 bases separated the two germline ends. This CDR3 spans 12 amino acids. Germline CDR1 is MDHEN and CDR2 is SYDVKM. The CDR3 DNA reads TGTGCCAGCAGTAAGATGGCTTCACCCCTCCACTTT. It codes for CASSKMASPLHF.